The 2 T cell receptor beta chains given below trace back to one sample, sequenced in a study of blood T cell repertoires in COVID-19. Measured with immunoSEQ multiplex PCR; TCRdb has only the in-frame clones, and not every one. The data contain fewer than 65,000 clones, 75% to 90% of them singletons. Sequences were obtained from peripheral blood. The receptors were sampled from a man in his thirties or forties with COVID-19, enrolled during active disease.

The V call is TRBV7-9, the J call TRBJ2-6; no clear D. This CDR3 region has 14 residues. Germline V gene sequence: CDR1 SEHNR, CDR2 FQNEAQ (reference sequence). Trimming left V 3 bases short and J 3 bases short, with 6 bases between. CDR3 sequence: CASSFAGGANVLTF. CDR3 sequence (DNA): TGTGCCAGCAGCTTTGCAGGTGGGGCCAACGTCCTGACTTTC.

The CDR3 protein is CATSAAGSGYGYTF. The CDR3 nucleotides read TGTGCCACCAGTGCCGCGGGATCGGGCTATGGCTACACCTTC. V is TRBV24-1 and J is TRBJ1-2; D remains ambiguous. CDR3 length: 14 residues. Trimming removed 5 bases at V and 4 bases at J, with 13 bases between. The germline V gene has CDR1 KGHDR and CDR2 SFDVKD.